Each of the 17 T cell receptor beta chains below was sequenced from the same sample in a study of T cells after yellow fever vaccination. TCRdb fed the 5' RACE reads into MiXCR, producing one record per CDR3 protein. This repertoire shows 300,000 to 400,000 distinct CDR3 sequences, around 12% found once; its top ten account for 3.2%. The material was CD4+ T cells sorted from PBMCs, obtained 15 days after the yellow fever booster vaccination. These receptors came from a man between 18 and 35 years old who received the YFV17D yellow fever vaccine.

This CDR3 reads CAISGQERGAYNEQFF. The DNA for the CDR3 is TGTGCCATCAGTGGCCAGGAGCGGGGGGCCTACAATGAGCAGTTCTTC. The J gene is TRBJ2-1, the V gene TRBV10-3; 9 bases are shared with TRBD2. The V gene's germline CDR1 is ENHRY and CDR2 SYGVKD. Unmatched junction bases numbered 6, after V lost 4 bases and J lost 2 bases. The CDR3 consists of 16 residues.

This rearrangement joins TRBV10-3 to TRBJ2-5; D call uncertain. The CDR3 covers 12 residues. V lost 1 base and J 5 bases, leaving 5 bases between the germline ends. Germline values: CDR1 ENHRY, CDR2 SYGVKD. The DNA for the CDR3 is TGTGCCATCAGTGAGTGGGCGGAGACCCAGTACTTC. This codes for CAISEWAETQYF.

The V gene is TRBV2, the J gene TRBJ2-6; no firm D call. Germline-derived CDR1 and CDR2 are SNHLY and FYNNEI. The CDR3 runs to 14 residues. V lost 1 base and J 0 bases, leaving 1 base between the germline ends. This chain's CDR3 is CASSEDSGANVLTF. The CDR3 DNA reads TGTGCCAGCAGTGAAGACTCTGGGGCCAACGTCCTGACTTTC.

CDR3 residues: CSAGNEKLFF. The CDR3 DNA follows: TGCAGCGCCGGGAATGAAAAACTGTTTTTT. V is TRBV29-1 and J is TRBJ1-4; no definite D call. CDR3 length equals 10 residues. V was clipped by 7 bases and J by 5 bases, with 5 bases between them. Per germline, CDR1 SQVTM and CDR2 ANQGSEA.

J is TRBJ2-5 and V is TRBV4-1, with 9 bases fitting TRBD1. Losses at the gene ends were 4 bases for V and 0 bases for J; bases not matched to a gene: 3. Germline CDR1 MGHRA, CDR2 YSYEKL. This CDR3 contains 15 residues. CDR3 DNA: TGCGCCAGCAGCCCGTGGGACAGGGACCAAGAGACCCAGTACTTC. It codes for CASSPWDRDQETQYF.

The chain uses TRBV6-6 and TRBJ2-7, with D perhaps matching TRBD1 (6 bases). V gave up 7 bases and J gave up 2 bases, with 15 bases separating them. Germline V gene data show CDR1 as MNHNY and CDR2 as SVGAGI (reference sequence). The CDR3 runs to 14 residues. CDR3 DNA sequence: TGTGCCAGCAAGGACCGGACAGCGCCCTACGAGCAGTACTTC. It yields the protein CASKDRTAPYEQYF.

This clonotype was seen only a few times. V and J are TRBV6-5 and TRBJ2-7, with D perhaps matching TRBD2 (5 bases). Germline CDR1 reads MNHEY; CDR2 reads SVGAGI. With 0 bases removed from V and 2 bases from J, the gap between germline ends came to 8 bases. This CDR3 contains 14 residues. CDR3 loop: CASSYSRATYEQYF. The CDR3 coding sequence is TGTGCCAGCAGTTACTCGCGGGCCACCTACGAGCAGTACTTC.

This clonotype was detected once. The gene calls are TRBV20-1 and TRBJ1-2; 8 bases are shared with TRBD1. The CDR3 loop spans 9 amino acids. Looked up from germline, CDR1 is DFQATT and CDR2 is SNEGSKA (reference sequence). The CDR3 DNA sequence: TGCAGGGCAGGGGGCGGCTACACCTTC. Translation: CRAGGGYTF.

This chain joins TRBV4-1 and TRBJ1-3; the D is unclear. CDR1 and CDR2 (germline): MGHRA, YSYEKL. With 3 bases removed from V and 1 base from J, the gap between germline ends came to 1 base. The CDR3 spans 12 residues. DNA of the CDR3: TGCGCCAGCAGCCAGTCTGGAAACACCATATATTTT. This gives the protein CASSQSGNTIYF.

J is TRBJ2-1 and V is TRBV5-5; 10 nucleotides agree with TRBD2. V gave up 2 bases and J gave up 4 bases; unmatched junction bases: 6. The CDR3 has 16 residues. From germline, CDR1 is SGHKS and CDR2 YYEKEE (reference sequence). CDR3 sequence reads: CASSFASGGPYNEQFF. The CDR3 DNA reads TGTGCCAGCAGCTTCGCTAGCGGGGGCCCTTACAATGAGCAGTTCTTC.

V and J are TRBV5-1 and TRBJ2-5, with D uncertain. The CDR3 spans 14 residues. CDR1 and CDR2 (germline): SGHRS, YFSETQ. V lost 3 bases and J lost 1, with 10 bases in between. CDR3 nucleotides: TGCGCCAGCAGCTACGGGCAGAGCCAAGAGACCCAGTACTTC. It encodes CASSYGQSQETQYF.

The chain links TRBV20-1 to TRBJ2-5; possible D gene TRBD1, 7 bases. The V end lost 5 bases, the J end lost 5 bases, and 18 bases lay between the germline ends. The CDR3 sequence is 14 residues long. The germline CDR1 and CDR2 sequences are DFQATT and SNEGSKA (reference sequence). CDR3 sequence (DNA): TGCAGTGCTTACCGACCGTCAGGGGGGGAGACCCAGTACTTC. Its protein product is CSAYRPSGGETQYF.

This clonotype was counted only a few times. Mismatch with germline at one junction end may stem from a read error. This chain uses TRBV28 with TRBJ2-5; 9 nucleotides agree with TRBD2. CDR3 length: 15 residues. From germline, CDR1 is MDHEN and CDR2 SYDVKM. CDR3 residues: CASSPAGGAQKTQYF. In DNA, the CDR3 is TGTGCCAGCAGTCCGGCGGGGGGGGCCCAAAAGACCCAGTACTTC.

Only a few counts were recorded for this clonotype. V usage is TRBV18 and J usage is TRBJ1-1; the match to TRBD1 covers 10 bases. Losses at the gene ends were 6 bases for V and 6 bases for J; bases not matched to a gene: 10. The CDR3 runs to 15 residues. CDR1 is KGHSH and CDR2 is LQKENI in the germline V gene. The CDR3 region is CASSAWDRGGSEAFF. The CDR3 bases are TGTGCCAGCTCGGCATGGGACAGGGGTGGATCTGAAGCTTTCTTT.

CDR3 sequence (DNA): TGTGCCAGCGGAGCGGGGGACACAGATACGCAGTATTTT. Protein sequence: CASGAGDTDTQYF. V gene TRBV4-2 combines with J gene TRBJ2-3, with TRBD2 matching 8 bases. In germline, CDR1 is LGHNA, CDR2 YNFKEQ. The CDR3 extends over 13 amino acids. J gave up 2 bases and V 8 bases, and 3 bases lay outside the gene matches.

There are a few counts of this clonotype. The chain's CDR3 is CASSLGGGSGNTIYF. CDR3 bases: TGTGCCAGCAGCTTGGGCGGAGGGTCTGGAAACACCATATATTTT. The rearrangement joins TRBV5-5 to TRBJ1-3; D is undetermined. Germline CDR1 and CDR2: SGHKS and YYEKEE (reference sequence). The CDR3 is 15 residues long. The V and J ends lost 0 bases and 1 base respectively, with 8 bases between them.

The CDR3 is CASSSGAQGPISPLHF. In nucleotides, the CDR3 is TGTGCCAGCAGCTCAGGAGCACAGGGGCCAATTTCACCCCTCCACTTT. The chain is built from TRBV7-3 and TRBJ1-6, with TRBD1 identical over 7 bases. Germline loops: CDR1 SGHTA, CDR2 FQGTGA. There are 16 residues in the CDR3. J was trimmed by 9 bases and V by 4 bases; bases with no gene match: 12.